This TCR beta chain was found in a study of human T cells and chemical hapten exposure. At the level of the study: Slight volume differences across pooled libraries mainly accounted for varying per-sample TCR yields. Study-wide points: Patch test score was positively correlated with the counts of PT1 expanded TCRs.

Germline CDR1 and CDR2: MNHEY and SVGAGI. Between the trimmed V and J ends, which lost 0 bases and 5 bases, there was a span of 14 bases. The CDR3 totals 15 residues. Described time point: patch test 2, 6 weeks after DPC sensitization. Treatment: therapeutic diphenylcyclopropenone sensitization with weekly scalp DPC. Blood draws came before every patch-test application. MiXCR, run by TCRdb on the RACE reads, gives a single entry per CDR3 protein. The sample includes some 100,000 distinct CDR3 sequences, 7% to 10% of them seen just once. This clonotype came up a few times. What it binds is unknown. The rearrangement uses TRBV6-5 and TRBJ2-7; D is possibly TRBD1 (6 bases). The sample here was whole blood, taken in connection with sensitization to the hapten diphenylcyclopropenone (DPC). The TCR sequence derives from a woman aged 40 to 55 with alopecia areata. Some clones in this sample may be carry-over from other donors' samples. CDR3 sequence: CASSYSGQGYHEQYF. The CDR3 coding sequence is TGTGCCAGCAGTTACTCAGGGCAGGGGTACCACGAGCAGTACTTC.